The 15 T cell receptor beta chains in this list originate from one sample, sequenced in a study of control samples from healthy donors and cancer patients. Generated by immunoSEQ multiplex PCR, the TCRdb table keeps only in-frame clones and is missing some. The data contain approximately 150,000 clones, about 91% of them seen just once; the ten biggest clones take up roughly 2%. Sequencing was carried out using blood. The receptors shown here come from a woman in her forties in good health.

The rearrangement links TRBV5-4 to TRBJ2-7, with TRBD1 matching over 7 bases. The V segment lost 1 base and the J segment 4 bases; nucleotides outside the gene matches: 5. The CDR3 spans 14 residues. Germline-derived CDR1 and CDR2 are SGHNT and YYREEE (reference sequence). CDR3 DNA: TGTGCCAGCAGCTTGATAGGGGGCGGATACGAGCAGTACTTC. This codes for CASSLIGGGYEQYF.

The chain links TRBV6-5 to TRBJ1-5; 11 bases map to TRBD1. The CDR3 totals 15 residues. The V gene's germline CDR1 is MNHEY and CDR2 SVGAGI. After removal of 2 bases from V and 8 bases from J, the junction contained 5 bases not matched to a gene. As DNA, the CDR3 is TGTGCCAGCAGTTACGGACAGGGGGCAAGGGAGCCCCAGCATTTT. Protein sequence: CASSYGQGAREPQHF.

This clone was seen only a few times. The CDR3 reads CAISNDRGHFRTDTQYF. The CDR3 DNA reads TGTGCCATCAGTAATGACAGGGGGCATTTTCGCACAGATACGCAGTATTTT. This chain links TRBV10-3 with TRBJ2-3; 10 bases fit TRBD1. CDR1 and CDR2 from the germline V gene are ENHRY and SYGVKD. V lost 5 bases to trimming and J lost 1 base; unmatched junction nucleotides: 9. This CDR3 is 17 amino acids long.

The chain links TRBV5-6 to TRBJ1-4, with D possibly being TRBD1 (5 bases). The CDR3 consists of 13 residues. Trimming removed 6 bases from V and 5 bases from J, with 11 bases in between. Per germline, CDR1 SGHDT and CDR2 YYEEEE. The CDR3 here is CASTVGQNEKLFF. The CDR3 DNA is TGTGCCAGCACCGTGGGGCAGAATGAAAAACTGTTTTTT. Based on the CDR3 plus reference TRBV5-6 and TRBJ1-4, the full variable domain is DAGVTQSPTHLIKTRGQQVTLRCSPKSGHDTVSWYQQALGQGPQFIFQYYEEEERQRGNFPDRFSGHQFPNYSSELNVNALLLGDSALYLCASTVGQNEKLFFGSGTQLSVL.

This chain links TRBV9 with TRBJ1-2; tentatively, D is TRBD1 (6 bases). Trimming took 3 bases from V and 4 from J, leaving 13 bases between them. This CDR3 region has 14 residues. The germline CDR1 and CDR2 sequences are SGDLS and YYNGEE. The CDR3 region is CASSERTVVYGYTF. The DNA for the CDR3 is TGTGCCAGCAGCGAGAGGACAGTGGTCTATGGCTACACCTTC.

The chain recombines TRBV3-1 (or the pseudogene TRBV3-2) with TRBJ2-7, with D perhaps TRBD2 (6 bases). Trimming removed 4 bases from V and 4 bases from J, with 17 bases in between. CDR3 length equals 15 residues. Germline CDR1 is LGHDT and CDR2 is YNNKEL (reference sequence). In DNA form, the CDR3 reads TGTGCCAGCAGCCCGGGTCCACTAGCCTCATACGAGCAGTACTTC. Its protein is CASSPGPLASYEQYF.

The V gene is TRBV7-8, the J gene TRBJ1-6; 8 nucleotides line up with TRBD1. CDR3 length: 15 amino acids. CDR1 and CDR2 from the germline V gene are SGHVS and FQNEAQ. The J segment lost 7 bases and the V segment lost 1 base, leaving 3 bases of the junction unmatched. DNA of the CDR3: TGTGCCAGCAGCTTAGATACAGGGGGAAATTCACCCCTCCACTTT. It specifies CASSLDTGGNSPLHF.

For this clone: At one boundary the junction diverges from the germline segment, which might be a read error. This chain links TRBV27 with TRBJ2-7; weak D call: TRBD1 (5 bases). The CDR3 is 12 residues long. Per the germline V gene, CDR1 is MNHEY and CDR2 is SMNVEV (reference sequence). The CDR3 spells CASSPSPGRVDF. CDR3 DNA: TGTGCCAGCAGTCCCTCCCCCGGCAGGGTCGACTTC.

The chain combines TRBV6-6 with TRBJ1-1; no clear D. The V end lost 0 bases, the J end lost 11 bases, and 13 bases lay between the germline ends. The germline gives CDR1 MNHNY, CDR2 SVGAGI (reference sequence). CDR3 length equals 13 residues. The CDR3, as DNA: TGTGCCAGCAGTTACTCGAACCAGAGGGAGGCTTTCTTT. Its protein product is CASSYSNQREAFF.

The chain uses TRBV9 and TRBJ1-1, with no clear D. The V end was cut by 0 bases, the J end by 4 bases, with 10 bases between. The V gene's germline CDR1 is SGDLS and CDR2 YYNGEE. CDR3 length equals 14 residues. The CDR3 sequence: CASSVAPLGTEAFF. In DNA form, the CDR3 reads TGTGCCAGCAGCGTAGCGCCTCTAGGCACTGAAGCTTTCTTT.

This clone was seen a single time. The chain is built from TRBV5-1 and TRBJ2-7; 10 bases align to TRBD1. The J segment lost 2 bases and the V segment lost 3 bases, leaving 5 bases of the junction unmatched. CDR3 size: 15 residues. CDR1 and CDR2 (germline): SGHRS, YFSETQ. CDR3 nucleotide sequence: TGCGCCAGCAGCTCCACGGGACAGGGGACCTACGAGCAGTACTTC. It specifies CASSSTGQGTYEQYF. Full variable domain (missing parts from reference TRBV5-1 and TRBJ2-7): KAGVTQTPRYLIKTRGQQVTLSCSPISGHRSVSWYQQTPGQGLQFLFEYFSETQRNKGNFPGRFSGRQFSNSRSEMNVSTLELGDSALYLCASSSTGQGTYEQYFGPGTRLTVT.

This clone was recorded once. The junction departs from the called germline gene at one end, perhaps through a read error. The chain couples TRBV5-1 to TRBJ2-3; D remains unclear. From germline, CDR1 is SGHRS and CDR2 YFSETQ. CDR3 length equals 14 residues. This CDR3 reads CASSLVGLADTQYF. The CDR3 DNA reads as TGCGCCAGCAGCTTGGTAGGGTTAGCAGATACGCAGTATTTC. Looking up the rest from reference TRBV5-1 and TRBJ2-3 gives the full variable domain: KAGVTQTPRYLIKTRGQQVTLSCSPISGHRSVSWYQQTPGQGLQFLFEYFSETQRNKGNFPGRFSGRQFSNSRSEMNVSTLELGDSALYLCASSLVGLADTQYFGPGTRLTVL.

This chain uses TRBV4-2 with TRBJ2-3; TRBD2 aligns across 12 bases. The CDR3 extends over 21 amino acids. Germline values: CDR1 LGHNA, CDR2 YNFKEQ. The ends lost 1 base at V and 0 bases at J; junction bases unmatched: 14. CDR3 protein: CASSQGVTSGGHSESTDTQYF. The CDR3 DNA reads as TGTGCCAGCAGCCAAGGCGTGACTAGCGGGGGCCACTCCGAAAGCACAGATACGCAGTATTTT.

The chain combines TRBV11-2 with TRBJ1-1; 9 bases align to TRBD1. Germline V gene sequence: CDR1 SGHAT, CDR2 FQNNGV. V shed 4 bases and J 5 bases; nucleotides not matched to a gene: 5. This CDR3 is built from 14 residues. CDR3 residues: CASSSGTGWTEAFF. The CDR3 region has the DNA TGTGCCAGCAGCTCCGGGACAGGGTGGACTGAAGCTTTCTTT.

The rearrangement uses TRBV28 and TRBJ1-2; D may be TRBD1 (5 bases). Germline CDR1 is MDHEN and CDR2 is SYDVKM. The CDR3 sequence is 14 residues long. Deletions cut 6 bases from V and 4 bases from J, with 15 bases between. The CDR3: CASSRVGVSYGYTF. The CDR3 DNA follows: TGTGCCAGCAGCCGGGTGGGGGTGAGCTATGGCTACACCTTC.